This TCR beta chain was sequenced in a study of vaccination effects on CD4 cells after COVID-19 (dated by TCRdb to about 2022). Context from the whole study: Two doses of either the BNT162b2 or the mRNA-1273 mRNA SARS-CoV-2 vaccine were administered to participants. SARS-CoV-2 spike-specific CD4+ TCR repertoires were compared before and after mRNA vaccination in COVID-19 convalescent patients and in infection-naive vaccine recipients. The full study included roughly 10 COVID-19 convalescent patients and several SARS-CoV-2-naive healthy vaccine recipients. Cultures from other donors in the study were sequenced with the Oncomine TCR Beta short-read assay on an Illumina iSeq 100.

Its CDR3 holds 14 amino acids, cysteine through phenylalanine. The retained sequence is limited to the CDR3, 42 bases, with the frame set at the first base. Sequences WSHSY (CDR1) and SAAADI (CDR2) are obtained from the germline V gene. At the junction V is shortened by 7 bases and J by 4 bases, with 13 bases in between. The ViraFEST assay stimulated PBMC with viral peptide pools and then used TCR sequencing to identify antigen-specific CD4+ T cell clonotypes by expansion. After approximately eleven days of culture, CD4+ T cells were isolated with the EasySep CD4+ T cell isolation kit. The absence of prior SARS-CoV-2 infection in healthy vaccine recipients was confirmed by negative nucleocapsid antibodies before and after vaccination. Roughly 2.1 million PBMC per well were cultured in IMDM with around 5% human AB serum, 7.5 to 10 IU/ml IL-2 and gentamicin, plus 10 ug/ml peptides. On days 3 and 7, half of the culture medium was replaced with fresh IL-2-containing medium. Each peptide stimulation condition was cultured in triplicate wells unless otherwise noted. Using Ficoll-Paque Plus gradient centrifugation, PBMC were separated from whole blood and then either used fresh or cryopreserved at -140C. The spike proteins of SARS-CoV-2 and of the common cold coronaviruses HCoV-NL63, HCoV-OC43 and HCoV-229E were spanned by overlapping peptide pools. Genomic DNA was extracted from cultured CD4+ T cells with the QIAamp micro DNA kit.

Broad study findings and their caveats: In healthy vaccine recipients, vaccine-induced clones were almost all SARS-CoV-2 mono-reactive, with only 1 of 255 cross-reactive with common cold coronaviruses. Marked clonal contraction was observed in both infection-induced and vaccine-induced clones at late post-vaccination timepoints, consistent with waning T cell responses. The study was limited by a small number of convalescent patients and lacked early post-infection timepoints.

Of note for this clone: This receptor's antigen is unknown. Within one base of it there is no much larger clone, and no base qualities were kept.

Libraries were prepared through the immunoSEQ multiplex PCR assay. DNA from the cultured, isolated CD4+ T cells was subjected to TCR beta CDR3 sequencing. The study's own analysis went as follows. Non-productive TCR sequences were discarded, and reads were trimmed to the CDR3 region, with only CDR3s of 7 or more amino acids retained. Antigen-specific clonotypes were identified using the MANAFEST web app by comparison of expansion in peptide wells against reference cultures. Positive clones required FDR<0.05 expansion versus reference and all other wells, odds ratio above 5, and frequency above 0.1% in two replicate wells. Cross-reactive clonotypes were defined as significantly expanded in SARS-CoV-2 spike wells and in at least one common cold coronavirus spike condition. CDR3 similarity was assessed by Levenshtein distance using the stringdist R package, and unrooted trees were constructed with ape in R 3.6.1. TCRdb obtained this table from immuneACCESS and retained in-frame rearrangements with V and J assigned. These tables miss some clones; where compared with another copy, unresolved V genes account for less than half of the shortfall, and the remainder is unexplained. That table furnishes V, J and clone size, whereas the DNA furnished D and trimming. The sample table shows tens of thousands of clones, and about 65% are seen once. The ten largest clones take up approximately 4.3% of the sample.

Source: CD4+ T cells from PBMCs cultured with HCoV-OC43 spike peptides, taken before COVID-19 vaccination. Reading the label with the study, this specimen's cell subset or site is: HCoV-OC43 spike overlapping peptide pool stimulation. Recombination joined TRBV10-2 with TRBJ2-2; TRBD2 is perhaps the D gene, given 5 matching bases. The TCR comes from a human donor who received a COVID-19 vaccine. The CDR3 is CASTPVGGTGELFF. The DNA sequence reads TGCGCCAGCACCCCGGTAGGAGGCACCGGGGAGCTGTTTTTT.